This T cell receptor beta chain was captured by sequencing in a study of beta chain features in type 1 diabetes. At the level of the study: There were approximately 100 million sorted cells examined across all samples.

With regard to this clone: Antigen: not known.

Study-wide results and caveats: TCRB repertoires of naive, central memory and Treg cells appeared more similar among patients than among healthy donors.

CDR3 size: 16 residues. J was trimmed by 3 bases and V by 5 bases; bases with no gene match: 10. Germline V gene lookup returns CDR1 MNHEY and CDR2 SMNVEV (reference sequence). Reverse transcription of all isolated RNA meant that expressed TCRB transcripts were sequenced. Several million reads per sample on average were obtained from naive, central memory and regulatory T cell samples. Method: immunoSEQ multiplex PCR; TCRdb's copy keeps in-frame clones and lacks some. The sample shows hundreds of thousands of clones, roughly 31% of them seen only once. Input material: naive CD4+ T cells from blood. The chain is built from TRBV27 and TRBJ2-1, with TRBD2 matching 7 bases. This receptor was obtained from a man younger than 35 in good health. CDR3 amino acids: CASSPNHGLDYNEQFF. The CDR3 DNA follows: TGTGCCAGCAGTCCAAATCACGGACTAGACTACAATGAGCAGTTCTTC.